This T cell receptor beta chain originates from a study of response to subunit inactivated influenza vaccine. TCRdb fed the RT-PCR reads into MiXCR, producing one record per CDR3 protein. The sample has 600,000 to 700,000 distinct CDR3 sequences; 12% to 15% are singletons. This clonotype was counted ten times or more. Its specificity is unknown. Study-level points and caveats: The study's authors posited that every seasonal influenza vaccination enlists few new T cells.

The CDR3 is 15 residues long. The trim removed 4 bases at V and 2 bases at J, leaving 8 bases unmatched. Looked up from germline, CDR1 is SGDLS and CDR2 is YYNGEE. The chain couples TRBV9 to TRBJ2-7; 8 bases match TRBD1. Sequencing was performed on PBMCs from blood, taken 14 days before vaccination. The clonotype was recovered from a man aged 50-59 years who received an inactivated influenza vaccine. CDR3 loop: CASSSPGQEPYEQYF. As DNA, the CDR3 is TGTGCCAGCAGCTCGCCGGGACAGGAACCCTACGAGCAGTACTTC. Together with reference TRBV9 and TRBJ2-7, the CDR3 gives the full variable domain: DSGVTQTPKHLITATGQRVTLRCSPRSGDLSVYWYQQSLDQGLQFLIQYYNGEERAKGNILERFSAQQFPDLHSELNLSSLELGDSALYFCASSSPGQEPYEQYFGPGTRLTVT.